One sample yielded the 25 T cell receptor beta chains listed below, sequenced in a study of beta chain features in type 1 diabetes. Expressed TCRB transcripts were sequenced after all isolated RNA was converted to cDNA. Sequenced by immunoSEQ multiplex PCR; TCRdb stores in-frame clones only, minus some. The data contain around 430,000 clones, approximately 31% of them seen just once; the ten biggest clones take up 0.065%. The sequencing input was naive CD4+ T cells from blood. Receptor source: a man between 18 and 29 years old in good health.

V and J are TRBV7-9 and TRBJ2-3; D is unclear. The germline V and J ends were trimmed by 4 bases and 0 bases, with 2 bases remaining between them. From germline, CDR1 is SEHNR and CDR2 FQNEAQ (reference sequence). The CDR3 spans 12 residues. CDR3 in DNA: TGTGCCAGCAGCTGGAGCACAGATACGCAGTATTTT. Its translation is CASSWSTDTQYF.

The CDR3 DNA sequence: TGCAGTGCTAGAGGGCGCGAGCAGTACTTC. Protein sequence: CSARGREQYF. The V gene is TRBV20-1, the J gene TRBJ2-7; D not resolved. The V and J ends lost 1 base and 6 bases respectively, with 4 bases between them. The CDR3 length is 10 residues. Germline V gene lookup returns CDR1 DFQATT and CDR2 SNEGSKA (reference sequence).

With regard to this clone: Other nucleotide sequences in the sample specify the same CDR3. The V and J genes are TRBV9 and TRBJ2-7; 12 bases map to TRBD2. This CDR3 comprises 14 residues. Germline trimming cut 2 bases from V and 4 bases from J; bases unmatched to any gene: 1. Germline V gene lookup returns CDR1 SGDLS and CDR2 YYNGEE. The CDR3 spells CASSVGTSGYEQYF. DNA for the CDR3: TGTGCCAGCAGCGTCGGGACTAGCGGGTACGAGCAGTACTTC.

As concerns this clone: Other DNA sequences in the sample encode the same CDR3. The gene calls are TRBV10-3 and TRBJ2-1; D is possibly TRBD1 or TRBD2 (5 bases each). Germline V CDR1 and CDR2: ENHRY, SYGVKD. V shed 0 bases and J shed 4 bases, with 10 bases lying between them. The length of the CDR3 is 15 residues. CDR3: CAISESRGLYNEQFF. CDR3 nucleotide sequence: TGTGCCATCAGTGAGTCGAGGGGCCTTTACAATGAGCAGTTCTTC.

The chain has TRBV7-2 and TRBJ2-4; possible D gene TRBD1, 6 bases. This CDR3 spans 17 amino acids. Per the germline V gene, CDR1 is SGHTA and CDR2 is FQGNSA. V was pared by 4 bases and J by 7 bases, with 23 bases between. The CDR3 sequence is CASSWGRVSAWGNIQYF. CDR3 DNA: TGTGCCAGCAGCTGGGGGCGAGTCTCTGCCTGGGGTAACATTCAGTACTTC.

V usage is TRBV7-2 and J usage is TRBJ2-7; D is possibly TRBD1 (5 bases). Per germline, CDR1 SGHTA and CDR2 FQGNSA. Trimming left V 4 bases short and J 3 bases short, with 13 bases between. The CDR3 runs 14 residues. CDR3 in amino acids: CASSSWGRFYEQYF. CDR3 DNA sequence: TGTGCCAGCAGCTCCTGGGGCCGGTTCTACGAGCAGTACTTC.

This chain joins TRBV29-1 and TRBJ2-2, with 9 bases aligning to TRBD2. The CDR3 is 17 residues long. With 3 bases clipped from V and 6 bases from J, the junction kept 14 bases outside the gene matches. CDR1 and CDR2 (germline): SQVTM, ANQGSEA. In DNA, the CDR3 is TGCAGCGTTGATGGCGGGAGGGCCCTAAAAGGTCCCGGGGAGCTGTTTTTT. Encoded protein: CSVDGGRALKGPGELFF.

The chain joins TRBV20-1 to TRBJ2-7; D is ambiguous. Germline values: CDR1 DFQATT, CDR2 SNEGSKA (reference sequence). V gave up 6 bases and J gave up 3 bases, with 9 bases separating them. The CDR3 runs to 11 residues. CDR3 in amino acids: CSAEEFYEQYF. For the CDR3, the DNA is TGCAGTGCCGAGGAGTTCTACGAGCAGTACTTC.

The gene calls are TRBV27 and TRBJ2-7; D may be TRBD1 or TRBD2 (5 bases each). The CDR3 is made up of 15 amino acids. In germline, CDR1 is MNHEY, CDR2 SMNVEV (reference sequence). Deletions cut 2 bases from V and 6 bases from J, with 17 bases between. DNA of the CDR3: TGTGCCAGCAGTTTAAGGTTGGGGGACGGAAGCGAGCAGTACTTC. This encodes CASSLRLGDGSEQYF.

This chain uses TRBV5-1 with TRBJ2-7; TRBD2 matches at 8 bases. Germline CDR1 reads SGHRS; CDR2 reads YFSETQ. The CDR3 is made up of 13 amino acids. Germline trimming cut 5 bases from V and 6 bases from J; bases unmatched to any gene: 7. For the CDR3, the DNA is TGCGCCAGCAGTCATGGACTAGCCGGCGAGCAGTACTTC. Translating gives CASSHGLAGEQYF.

The chain carries TRBV30 and TRBJ1-2, with a tentative D call TRBD1 (6 bases). Trimming shortened V by 5 bases and J by 4 bases, and 14 bases separated the two germline ends. Germline V gene lookup returns CDR1 GTSNPN and CDR2 SVGIG (reference sequence). This CDR3 has 13 amino acids. CDR3 in amino acids: CAWALTGTYGYTF. The CDR3 DNA reads TGTGCCTGGGCCCTCACAGGGACCTATGGCTACACCTTC. Looking up the rest from reference TRBV30 and TRBJ1-2 gives the full variable domain: SQTIHQWPATLVQPVGSPLSLECTVEGTSNPNLYWYRQAAGRGLQLLFYSVGIGQISSEVPQNLSASRPQDRQFILSSKKLLLSDSGFYLCAWALTGTYGYTFGSGTRLTVV.

This clone occurred a few times. The genes are TRBV15 and TRBJ1-1; D is perhaps TRBD1 (5 bases). Germline assignment: CDR1 LNHNV and CDR2 YYDKDF (reference sequence). V lost 5 bases and J 4 bases, leaving 17 bases between the germline ends. CDR3 length equals 15 residues. CDR3 nucleotide sequence: TGTGCCACCAGCCCGGCAGGGATGAGTGGCACTGAAGCTTTCTTT. It translates to CATSPAGMSGTEAFF.

The CDR3 is CSVDGANTEAFF. The CDR3 DNA follows: TGCAGCGTTGATGGGGCGAACACTGAAGCTTTCTTT. The chain carries TRBV29-1 and TRBJ1-1; TRBD1 is a possible D gene (5 bases). V shed 3 bases and J shed 1 base, with 6 bases lying between them. Germline-derived CDR1 and CDR2 are SQVTM and ANQGSEA. The CDR3 loop spans 12 amino acids. The entire variable domain, with the rest obtained from reference TRBV29-1 and TRBJ1-1, is as follows: SAVISQKPSRDICQRGTSLTIQCQVDSQVTMMFWYRQQPGQSLTLIATANQGSEATYESGFVIDKFPISRPNLTFSTLTVSNMSPEDSSIYLCSVDGANTEAFFGQGTRLTVV.

The genes are TRBV30 and TRBJ1-2; unclear D gene. The CDR3 has 11 residues. CDR1 is GTSNPN, CDR2 SVGIG, per germline (reference sequence). The V end lost 7 bases, the J end lost 4 bases, and 10 bases lay between the germline ends. Written as DNA, the CDR3 is TGTGCCTTCTCCCACTTCTATGGCTACACCTTC. It encodes CAFSHFYGYTF.

This clone was found a few times. The gene calls are TRBV19 and TRBJ2-2; 8 nucleotides agree with TRBD2. Per germline, CDR1 LNHDA and CDR2 SQIVND (reference sequence). There are 15 residues in the CDR3. J lost 3 bases, V lost 5 bases, and 5 bases had no gene match. This CDR3 reads CASSLVAGYTGELFF. In DNA, the CDR3 is TGTGCCAGTAGTTTGGTAGCGGGATACACCGGGGAGCTGTTTTTT. Together with reference TRBV19 and TRBJ2-2, the CDR3 gives the full variable domain: DGGITQSPKYLFRKEGQNVTLSCEQNLNHDAMYWYRQDPGQGLRLIYYSQIVNDFQKGDIAEGYSVSREKKESFPLTVTSAQKNPTAFYLCASSLVAGYTGELFFGEGSRLTVL.

V and J are TRBV2 and TRBJ2-6; D gene uncertain. Germline CDR1 and CDR2: SNHLY and FYNNEI. The CDR3 has 19 residues. Between the trimmed V and J ends, which lost 3 bases and 0 bases, there was a span of 18 bases. CDR3 in DNA: TGTGCCAGCAGTGATATTGTGGGCATACCCACCTCTGGGGCCAACGTCCTGACTTTC. This translates into CASSDIVGIPTSGANVLTF.

The chain links TRBV19 to TRBJ2-5; D gene unclear. V was clipped by 6 bases and J by 0 bases, with 14 bases between them. Germline values: CDR1 LNHDA, CDR2 SQIVND (reference sequence). The CDR3 is made up of 15 amino acids. The CDR3 loop is CASSDSSLYQETQYF. The CDR3 DNA reads as TGTGCCAGTAGCGATAGCTCCTTGTACCAAGAGACCCAGTACTTC.

Only a few counts were recorded for this clone. The genes are TRBV30 and TRBJ2-2; D is perhaps TRBD1 or TRBD2 (6 bases each). V lost 0 bases and J lost 5, with 13 bases in between. CDR1 GTSNPN and CDR2 SVGIG come from the germline V gene (reference sequence). CDR3 length equals 15 residues. The CDR3 sequence is CAWSVLGGSTGELFF. The CDR3 DNA sequence: TGTGCCTGGAGTGTACTCGGGGGCTCGACCGGGGAGCTGTTTTTT. Full variable domain (remainder filled in from reference TRBV30 and TRBJ2-2): SQTIHQWPATLVQPVGSPLSLECTVEGTSNPNLYWYRQAAGRGLQLLFYSVGIGQISSEVPQNLSASRPQDRQFILSSKKLLLSDSGFYLCAWSVLGGSTGELFFGEGSRLTVL.

The gene calls are TRBV11-1 and TRBJ2-6; no clear D gene. The germline V and J ends were trimmed by 1 base and 0 bases, with 7 bases remaining between them. Germline CDR1 is SGHAT and CDR2 is FQDESV (reference sequence). The CDR3 runs to 16 residues. In nucleotides, the CDR3 is TGTGCCAGCAGCTTAGGGCGAGCCTCTGGGGCCAACGTCCTGACTTTC. Translated: CASSLGRASGANVLTF. The variable domain in full, with the rest retrieved from reference TRBV11-1 and TRBJ2-6, is EAEVAQSPRYKITEKSQAVAFWCDPISGHATLYWYRQILGQGPELLVQFQDESVVDDSQLPKDRFSAERLKGVDSTLKIQPAELGDSAMYLCASSLGRASGANVLTFGAGSRLTVL.

The chain is built from TRBV11-3 and TRBJ2-1, with TRBD1 matching over 10 bases. Unmatched junction bases numbered 8, after V lost 8 bases and J lost 4 bases. Germline V gene data show CDR1 as SGHNT and CDR2 as YENEEA. The CDR3 spans 15 residues. The CDR3 loop is CASAPGQGTYNEQFF. The CDR3 DNA reads TGTGCCAGCGCCCCGGGACAGGGGACGTACAATGAGCAGTTCTTC.

This clone has a handful of counts. The chain recombines TRBV19 with TRBJ1-1, with 7 nucleotides matching TRBD1. The CDR3 sequence is 13 residues long. Trimming at V came to 6 bases and at J to 1 base, leaving 2 bases not matched to a gene. CDR1 is LNHDA and CDR2 is SQIVND in the germline V gene (reference sequence). CDR3 sequence reads: CASRYRGNTEAFF. DNA of the CDR3: TGTGCCAGTAGATACAGGGGGAACACTGAAGCTTTCTTT.

The gene calls are TRBV18 and TRBJ1-4; D is ambiguous. Germline V gene data show CDR1 as KGHSH and CDR2 as LQKENI. The ends were cut back, 5 bases at V and 5 bases at J, with 9 bases in the middle. The CDR3 is 13 residues long. The CDR3 loop is CASSSGENEKLFF. The DNA for the CDR3 is TGTGCCAGCTCATCCGGGGAAAATGAAAAACTGTTTTTT.

Details on this clone: Additional DNA sequences in this sample encode the identical CDR3. V is TRBV9 and J is TRBJ2-1; a weak D match, TRBD2 (6 bases). Trimming removed 2 bases from V and 5 bases from J, with 8 bases in between. This CDR3 contains 13 residues. Germline CDR1 SGDLS, CDR2 YYNGEE. The DNA of the CDR3 is TGTGCCAGCAGCGTCGCGGGAAACAATGAGCAGTTCTTC. This sequence encodes CASSVAGNNEQFF.

The sample holds a few counts of this clone. The genes are TRBV10-2 and TRBJ2-5; a possible D gene is TRBD2 (5 bases). From germline, CDR1 is WSHSY and CDR2 SAAADI. V lost 5 bases to trimming and J lost 4 bases, with 14 bases between them. This CDR3 has 14 residues. This CDR3 reads CASSPGNAGETQYF. CDR3 DNA sequence: TGCGCCAGCAGTCCGGGAAACGCGGGAGAGACCCAGTACTTC.

The chain combines TRBV10-3 with TRBJ2-7; D might be TRBD2 (6 bases). The CDR3 is 14 amino acids. Trimming shortened V by 3 bases and J by 3 bases, and 12 bases separated the two germline ends. CDR1 and CDR2 (germline): ENHRY, SYGVKD. The CDR3 DNA is TGTGCCATCAGTGACACTAGCTCAAACTACGAGCAGTACTTC. This encodes CAISDTSSNYEQYF.